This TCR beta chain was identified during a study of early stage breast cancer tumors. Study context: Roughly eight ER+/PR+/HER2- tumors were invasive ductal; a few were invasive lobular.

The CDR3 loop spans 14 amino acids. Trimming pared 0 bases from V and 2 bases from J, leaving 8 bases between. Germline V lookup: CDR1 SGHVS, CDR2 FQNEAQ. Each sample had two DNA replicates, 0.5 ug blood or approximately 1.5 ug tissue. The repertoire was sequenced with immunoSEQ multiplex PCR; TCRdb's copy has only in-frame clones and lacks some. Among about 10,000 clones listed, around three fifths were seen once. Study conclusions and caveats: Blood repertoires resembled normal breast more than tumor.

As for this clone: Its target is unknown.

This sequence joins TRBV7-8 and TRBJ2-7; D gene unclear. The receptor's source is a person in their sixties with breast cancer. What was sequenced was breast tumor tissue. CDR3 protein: CASSLASGTYEQYF. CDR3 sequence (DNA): TGTGCCAGCAGCTTAGCGTCGGGTACCTACGAGCAGTACTTC.